These 13 T cell receptor beta chains were all obtained from the same sample, sequenced in a study of human T cells and chemical hapten exposure. Time point denoted: patch test 2, 6 weeks after DPC sensitization. Treatment in this sample: therapeutic diphenylcyclopropenone sensitization with weekly scalp DPC. One entry per CDR3 protein, called by TCRdb with MiXCR from the RACE reads. There are about 140,000 distinct CDR3 sequences in the sample; about 10% occur only once, and around 1.4% lies in the top ten. The sample was whole blood, taken in connection with sensitization to the hapten diphenylcyclopropenone (DPC). The receptors originated from a woman between 50 and 59 years old with alopecia areata. Some clones in this sample may be carry-over from other donors' samples.

With respect to this clonotype: A read error may be the cause here, since a much bigger clone is one base away. Because it lacks the conserved phenylalanine or tryptophan at the end, this CDR3 is likely a read error. The chain has TRBV12-3 or TRBV12-4 and TRBJ2-6, with D possibly matching TRBD2 (5 bases). The CDR3 covers 15 residues. Deletions cut 3 bases from V and 0 bases from J, with 6 bases between. The CDR3 sequence is CASSFGDSGANVLTS. The CDR3 DNA sequence: TGTGCCAGCAGTTTCGGGGACTCTGGGGCCAACGTCCTGACTTCC.

This clonotype was picked up many times. The chain uses TRBV28 and TRBJ2-4; D tentatively fits TRBD1 or TRBD2 (5 bases each). Trimming shortened V by 3 bases and J by 8 bases, and 17 bases separated the two germline ends. Germline CDR1 reads MDHEN; CDR2 reads SYDVKM. CDR3 length equals 15 residues. The CDR3 DNA reads as TGTGCCAGCAGTTTGCAGGGCCGCGTGGAGGACATTCAGTACTTC. Amino acids: CASSLQGRVEDIQYF.

The rearrangement uses TRBV10-1 and TRBJ2-7; a possible D gene is TRBD2 (5 bases). This CDR3 spans 13 amino acids. Germline V CDR1 and CDR2: WNHNN, SYGVQD (reference sequence). V shed 2 bases and J shed 5 bases, with 10 bases lying between them. As DNA, the CDR3 is TGCGCCAGCAGTGAGAGCCTAGCCCACGAGCAGTACTTC. This gives the protein CASSESLAHEQYF.

The rearrangement joins TRBV11-2 to TRBJ2-5, with TRBD2 identical over 10 bases. J gave up 2 bases and V 1 base, and 7 bases lay outside the gene matches. Germline V CDR1 and CDR2: SGHAT, FQNNGV. The CDR3 runs 17 residues. CDR3 amino acids: CASSLGGRTSGQETQYF. CDR3 sequence (DNA): TGTGCCAGCAGCTTAGGAGGCCGGACTAGCGGTCAAGAGACCCAGTACTTC.

The V gene is TRBV28, the J gene TRBJ2-1; 7 nucleotides match TRBD1. The length of the CDR3 is 16 residues. Losses at the gene ends were 2 bases for V and 10 bases for J; bases not matched to a gene: 14. Germline values: CDR1 MDHEN, CDR2 SYDVKM. CDR3 bases: TGTGCCAGCAGTTTAAGCGGCCCAGGGGGTAGTGGAGAGCAGTTCTTC. This sequence encodes CASSLSGPGGSGEQFF.

The rearrangement uses TRBV12-3 or TRBV12-4 and TRBJ1-1, with a weak D call TRBD1 (5 bases). Deletions cut 2 bases from V and 9 bases from J, with 7 bases between. This CDR3 region has 11 residues. Written as DNA, the CDR3 is TGTGCCAGCAGTTTACGGACAAAAGCTTTCTTT. It encodes CASSLRTKAFF.

Only a few counts were recorded for this clonotype. This chain links TRBV6-6 with TRBJ1-6; D gene ambiguous. Germline assignment: CDR1 MNHNY and CDR2 SVGAGI (reference sequence). The CDR3 runs to 14 residues. Trimming pared 6 bases from V and 7 bases from J, leaving 13 bases between. In DNA, the CDR3 is TGTGCCAGCAGCTTCGGACGGGAGAATTCACCCCTCCACTTT. Protein sequence: CASSFGRENSPLHF.

The rearrangement links TRBV6-9 to TRBJ2-7, with 9 bases that match TRBD2. Germline CDR1 and CDR2: MNHGY and SVAAGI. CDR3 length equals 13 residues. J gave up 4 bases and V 11 bases, and 9 bases lay outside the gene matches. CDR3 DNA sequence: TGTGCCGTGTACGGGACTAGCCGGTACGAGCAGTACTTC. Translation: CAVYGTSRYEQYF.

This chain joins TRBV6-2 or TRBV6-3 and TRBJ2-6; D gene uncertain. The V end was cut by 4 bases, the J end by 0 bases, with 10 bases between. Germline V lookup: CDR1 MNHEY, CDR2 SVGEGT. The CDR3 length is 16 residues. CDR3 sequence (DNA): TGTGCCAGCAGTTTTGAACGGTCCTCTGGGGCCAACGTCCTGACTTTC. Its translation: CASSFERSSGANVLTF.

This clonotype was detected a few times. The chain carries TRBV5-1 and TRBJ1-1, with D hard to call. The CDR3 is 14 amino acids. V lost 0 bases, J lost 1 base, and 7 bases lay in between. Germline V lookup: CDR1 SGHRS, CDR2 YFSETQ. The CDR3 bases are TGCGCCAGCAGCTTGGCAACAGCGAACACTGAAGCTTTCTTT. Its translation is CASSLATANTEAFF.

This clonotype was detected only a few times. The rearrangement joins TRBV29-1 to TRBJ2-3, with D perhaps TRBD1 or TRBD2 (5 bases each). V dropped 1 base and J dropped 4 bases, with 18 bases sitting between them. CDR3 length: 16 residues. Germline V gene sequence: CDR1 SQVTM, CDR2 ANQGSEA. CDR3 protein: CSVEGRIGTSPDTQYF. The CDR3 DNA reads TGCAGCGTTGAAGGGAGAATAGGGACCTCACCAGATACGCAGTATTTT.

J is TRBJ2-7 and V is TRBV24-1; 14 nucleotides match TRBD2. The CDR3 runs to 14 residues. V shed 8 bases and J 3 bases; nucleotides not matched to a gene: 2. Germline assignment: CDR1 KGHDR and CDR2 SFDVKD. CDR3 DNA sequence: TGTGCCACCACTGGGACTAGCGGGAGCTACGAGCAGTACTTC. The encoded protein is CATTGTSGSYEQYF.

This clonotype was counted a few times. J is TRBJ2-3 and V is TRBV24-1; perhaps TRBD2 as D (5 bases). The V gene lost 4 bases and the J gene lost 1 base, with 8 bases spanning the gap. Germline CDR1 and CDR2: KGHDR and SFDVKD. The CDR3 loop spans 14 amino acids. The CDR3 protein is CATSDWGGTDTQYF. Here the CDR3 DNA reads TGTGCCACCAGTGACTGGGGAGGCACAGATACGCAGTATTTT.